The T cell receptor (beta chain) under discussion was sequenced for a study of T-cell memory formation after mild COVID-19. The study's findings and limits: Pre-infection memory harbored some responding clones, suggesting cross-reactive memory joined.

The TCR alpha and TCR beta cDNA libraries, bearing sample barcodes and UMIs, were generated by 5'RACE using constant-segment primers. MiXCR was run by TCRdb on the 5' RACE reads, yielding one entry per CDR3 protein. Counted here are over 450,000 distinct CDR3 sequences, roughly 21% occurring once; the ten biggest clones make up roughly an eighth. V shed 0 bases and J 7 bases; nucleotides not matched to a gene: 7. The CDR3 sequence is 15 residues long. In germline, CDR1 is SGDLS, CDR2 YYNGEE. This clonotype has only one observation. Its antigen is undetermined. The TCR comes from an adult woman who had mild COVID-19 (a few samples of this study predate the infection). Cell type and time point are not known. Sequenced: PBMCs or a T cell subset sorted from them (not recorded which). The genes are TRBV9 and TRBJ1-3; 7 bases line up with TRBD1. The CDR3 spells CASSVGTGLPNTIYF. CDR3 nucleotide sequence: TGTGCCAGCAGCGTAGGGACAGGCCTCCCGAACACCATATATTTT.